One sample yielded the 5 T cell receptor beta chains listed below, sequenced in a study of cytomegalovirus exposure and HLA in healthy donors. Primers included in the PCR were 60 Vbeta and 13 Jbeta primers. Method: immunoSEQ multiplex PCR; TCRdb's copy keeps in-frame clones and lacks some. The data hold around 110,000 clones, with around 66% observed a single time. The sample comprised PBMCs. Receptors were obtained from a woman in her thirties or forties in good health and CMV-seropositive.

This clone occurred a few times. This sequence joins TRBV7-6 and TRBJ1-1; a weak D match, TRBD1 (5 bases). The CDR3 contains 15 residues. The germline V gene encodes CDR1 SGHVS and CDR2 FNYEAQ. V lost 0 bases and J lost 1, with 9 bases in between. The CDR3 region is CASSLAGGENTEAFF. The CDR3 DNA follows: TGTGCCAGCAGCTTAGCGGGAGGGGAGAACACTGAAGCTTTCTTT.

The chain combines TRBV5-1 with TRBJ2-5; 7 nucleotides align to TRBD1. The germline V gene has CDR1 SGHRS and CDR2 YFSETQ. Trimming took 4 bases from V and 4 from J; bases not matched to a gene: 10. The length of the CDR3 is 15 residues. CDR3 in amino acids: CASSVGDSSRETQYF. CDR3 DNA sequence: TGCGCCAGCAGCGTGGGGGACAGTAGCCGAGAGACCCAGTACTTC.

To note about this clone: The sample holds other DNA sequences that translate to the same CDR3. CDR3 in DNA: TGTGCCAGCAGCTTAGGACGAGGGGGCACTGAAGCTTTCTTT. Its protein product is CASSLGRGGTEAFF. The chain has TRBV7-9 and TRBJ1-1, with D perhaps matching TRBD1 (6 bases). Trimming removed 1 base from V and 4 bases from J, with 10 bases in between. The CDR3 runs 14 residues. Germline assignment: CDR1 SEHNR and CDR2 FQNEAQ (reference sequence).

The V and J genes are TRBV2 and TRBJ2-7; 10 bases match TRBD2. V dropped 2 bases and J dropped 3; count of bases not matched to a gene: 10. Germline V lookup: CDR1 SNHLY, CDR2 FYNNEI. The CDR3 is 17 amino acids. CDR3 protein: CASSESLAGANFYEQYF. CDR3 DNA sequence: TGTGCCAGCAGTGAATCGCTAGCGGGGGCGAACTTCTACGAGCAGTACTTC.

This chain connects TRBV5-4 to TRBJ2-7; D possibly corresponds to TRBD1 (5 bases). The V end lost 2 bases, the J end lost 3 bases, and 9 bases lay between the germline ends. CDR1 and CDR2 from the germline V gene are SGHNT and YYREEE (reference sequence). The CDR3 consists of 13 residues. The CDR3 DNA reads as TGTGCCAGCAGCTTTCAGGGTAACTACGAGCAGTACTTC. As protein: CASSFQGNYEQYF.